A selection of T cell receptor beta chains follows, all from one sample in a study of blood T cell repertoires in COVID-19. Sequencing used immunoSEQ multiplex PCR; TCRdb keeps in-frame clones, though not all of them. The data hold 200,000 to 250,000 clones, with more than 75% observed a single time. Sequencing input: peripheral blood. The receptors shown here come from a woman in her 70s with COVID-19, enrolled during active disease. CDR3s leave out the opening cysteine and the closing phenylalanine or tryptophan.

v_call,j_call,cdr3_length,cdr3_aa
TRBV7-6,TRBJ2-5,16,ASSSDPFRLAPQETQY
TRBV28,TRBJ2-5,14,ASSPGLAGRQGTQY
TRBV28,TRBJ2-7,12,ASSLTNRGYEQY
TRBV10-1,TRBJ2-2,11,ASSGGASGELF
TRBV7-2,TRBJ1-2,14,ASSSTGTGGDYGYT
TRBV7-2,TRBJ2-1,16,ASSSRGKAGHIYNEQF
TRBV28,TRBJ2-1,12,ASSRLAAYNEQF
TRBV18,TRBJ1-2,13,ASSPGTGMEYGYT
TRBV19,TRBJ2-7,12,ASSRGTDSYEQY
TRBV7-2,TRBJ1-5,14,ASSFSTPYSNQPQH
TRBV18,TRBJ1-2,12,ASSPAGQGVGYT
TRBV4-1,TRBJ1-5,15,ASSPRDSQNSNQPQH
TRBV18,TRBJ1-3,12,ASSPTGQGDTIY
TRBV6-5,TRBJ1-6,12,ASSSAGVDSPLH
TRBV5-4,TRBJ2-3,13,ASSSGTGGRDTQY
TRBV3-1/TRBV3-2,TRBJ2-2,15,ASSHWGRDRGSGELF
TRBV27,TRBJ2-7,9,ASAQGIEQY
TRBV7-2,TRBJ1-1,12,ASSLRQVVGEAF
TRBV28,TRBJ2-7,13,ASTRPGLGAYEQY
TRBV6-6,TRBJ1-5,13,ASSLDGESNQPQH
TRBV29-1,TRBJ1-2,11,SVIQGTNYGYT
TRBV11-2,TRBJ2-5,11,ASSLRTGETQY
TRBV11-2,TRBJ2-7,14,ASSLVSNRVAYEQY
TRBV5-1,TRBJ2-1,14,ASSRLALSSYNEQF
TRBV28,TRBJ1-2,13,ASSLPGRKDYGYT
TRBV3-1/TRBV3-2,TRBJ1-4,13,ASSHEGGANEKLF
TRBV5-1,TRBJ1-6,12,ASRMEVYNSPLH
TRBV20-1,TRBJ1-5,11,SASTGGNQPQH
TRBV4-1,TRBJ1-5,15,ASSQAIPQGLNQPQH
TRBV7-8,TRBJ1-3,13,ASRKQGVSGNTIY
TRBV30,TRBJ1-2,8,ALGESGYT
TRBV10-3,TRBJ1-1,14,ATRGTGGAGGTEAF
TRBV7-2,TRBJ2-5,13,ASSLGGAGGETQY
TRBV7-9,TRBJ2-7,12,ASSAGQGNYEQY
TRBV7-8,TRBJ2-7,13,ASSLFGGGNYEQY
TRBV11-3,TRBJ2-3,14,ASSLGGTSATDTQY
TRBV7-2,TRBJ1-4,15,ASSLDTSVAANQKLF
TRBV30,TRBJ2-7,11,AWTRGLSYEQY
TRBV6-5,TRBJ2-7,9,ASMSAYEQY
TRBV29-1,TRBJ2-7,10,SVRPGAGEQY
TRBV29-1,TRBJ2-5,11,SVPGQGGETQY
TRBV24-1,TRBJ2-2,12,ATSDPSNFGELF
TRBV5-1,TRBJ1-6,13,ASSLGDRANSPLH
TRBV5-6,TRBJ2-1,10,ASSVNYNEQF
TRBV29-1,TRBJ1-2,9,SVTMGHGYT
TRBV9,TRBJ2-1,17,ASSRSRLAGRSSYNEQF